Following are 11 T cell receptor beta chains from one sample sequenced in a study of T cell changes during pregnancy in multiple sclerosis. Generated by immunoSEQ multiplex PCR, the TCRdb table keeps only in-frame clones and is missing some. Of over 65,000 clones detected, 85% to 95% appear once; the ten largest clones hold around 1.8%. The sample in question was peripheral blood, obtained in the first trimester of pregnancy. The receptors come from a female donor in good health, enrolled as a control in a pregnancy study.

This clone was picked up one time. The V gene is TRBV5-1, the J gene TRBJ2-1, with 12 positions matching TRBD2. Germline assignment: CDR1 SGHRS and CDR2 YFSETQ. Germline trimming cut 4 bases from V and 9 bases from J; bases unmatched to any gene: 8. The CDR3 consists of 15 residues. The CDR3 sequence is CASSPLAGGRPEQFF. CDR3 nucleotide sequence: TGCGCCAGCAGCCCTCTAGCGGGGGGGCGTCCTGAGCAGTTCTTC.

The chain recombines TRBV6-1 with TRBJ2-2; TRBD2 agrees at 8 bases. CDR3 length: 14 amino acids. CDR1 is MNHNS and CDR2 is SASEGT in the germline V gene. After removal of 8 bases from V and 6 bases from J, the junction contained 8 bases not matched to a gene. The CDR3 spells CASYIGGASGELFF. The DNA for the CDR3 is TGTGCCAGCTATATCGGGGGGGCCTCCGGGGAGCTGTTTTTT.

This chain uses TRBV6-6 with TRBJ2-3; perhaps TRBD1 as D (5 bases). The V end lost 7 bases, the J end lost 1 base, and 9 bases lay between the germline ends. The CDR3 covers 13 residues. CDR1 and CDR2 (germline): MNHNY, SVGAGI (reference sequence). The CDR3 loop reads CASNQGGTDTQYF. The CDR3 DNA sequence: TGTGCCAGCAACCAAGGGGGCACAGATACGCAGTATTTT.

The J gene is TRBJ2-7, the V gene TRBV20-1; no firm D call. This CDR3 is 11 amino acids long. Germline CDR1 reads DFQATT; CDR2 reads SNEGSKA (reference sequence). V was shortened by 0 bases and J by 3 bases, with 3 bases between the two germline ends. CDR3 sequence reads: CSARDNYEQYF. The CDR3, as DNA: TGCAGTGCTAGAGATAACTACGAGCAGTACTTC.

CDR3 sequence reads: CASSPPQAWYEQYF. Written as DNA, the CDR3 is TGTGCCAGCTCACCACCCCAGGCGTGGTACGAGCAGTACTTC. The chain joins TRBV18 to TRBJ2-7; D unresolved. V was clipped by 0 bases and J by 4 bases, with 10 bases between them. Germline loops: CDR1 KGHSH, CDR2 LQKENI. This CDR3 region has 14 residues.

The rearrangement links TRBV6-1 to TRBJ1-1; D is undetermined. In germline, CDR1 is MNHNS, CDR2 SASEGT. The CDR3 is made up of 14 amino acids. Trimming cost V 3 bases and J 2 bases, with 10 bases left between them. This CDR3 reads CASSDGRENTEAFF. DNA of the CDR3: TGTGCCAGCAGTGACGGACGGGAAAACACTGAAGCTTTCTTT.

The rearrangement joins TRBV5-6 to TRBJ2-1; no clear D gene. Germline V gene data show CDR1 as SGHDT and CDR2 as YYEEEE. Trimming removed 1 base from V and 10 bases from J, with 6 bases in between. The CDR3 spans 11 residues. The CDR3 spells CASSLLGEQFF. Written as DNA, the CDR3 is TGTGCCAGCAGCTTGCTGGGCGAGCAGTTCTTC.

In this sample, this clone turned up a few times. Other DNA variants within this sample encode the same CDR3. J is TRBJ2-1 and V is TRBV4-3, with 8 bases identical to TRBD1. Germline V gene lookup returns CDR1 LGHNA and CDR2 YSLEER. The J segment lost 4 bases and the V segment lost 2 bases, leaving 4 bases of the junction unmatched. This CDR3 contains 15 residues. CDR3 residues: CASSQRQGIYNEQFF. In nucleotides, the CDR3 is TGCGCCAGCAGCCAAAGACAGGGGATATACAATGAGCAGTTCTTC.

J is TRBJ1-5 and V is TRBV19; D is unclear. Germline loops: CDR1 LNHDA, CDR2 SQIVND (reference sequence). CDR3 size: 16 residues. Trimming cost V 7 bases and J 6 bases, with 22 bases left between them. CDR3 protein: CASNTPGTQLGQPQHF. DNA for the CDR3: TGTGCCAGTAACACTCCGGGTACCCAGCTAGGTCAGCCCCAGCATTTT.

The chain combines TRBV7-9 with TRBJ1-5; the D is unclear. There are 12 residues in the CDR3. Germline CDR1 and CDR2: SEHNR and FQNEAQ (reference sequence). Trimming shortened V by 5 bases and J by 9 bases, and 11 bases separated the two germline ends. DNA of the CDR3: TGTGCCAGCAGCCGCCTAGAGGGGCCCCAGCATTTT. This gives the protein CASSRLEGPQHF.

The chain carries TRBV5-1 and TRBJ1-3, with TRBD1 identical over 10 bases. Looked up from germline, CDR1 is SGHRS and CDR2 is YFSETQ. After removal of 3 bases from V and 0 bases from J, the junction contained 3 bases not matched to a gene. The CDR3 runs to 16 residues. The CDR3 DNA sequence: TGCGCCAGCAGCTCGGGACAGGGGCGCTCTGGAAACACCATATATTTT. Its translation is CASSSGQGRSGNTIYF.